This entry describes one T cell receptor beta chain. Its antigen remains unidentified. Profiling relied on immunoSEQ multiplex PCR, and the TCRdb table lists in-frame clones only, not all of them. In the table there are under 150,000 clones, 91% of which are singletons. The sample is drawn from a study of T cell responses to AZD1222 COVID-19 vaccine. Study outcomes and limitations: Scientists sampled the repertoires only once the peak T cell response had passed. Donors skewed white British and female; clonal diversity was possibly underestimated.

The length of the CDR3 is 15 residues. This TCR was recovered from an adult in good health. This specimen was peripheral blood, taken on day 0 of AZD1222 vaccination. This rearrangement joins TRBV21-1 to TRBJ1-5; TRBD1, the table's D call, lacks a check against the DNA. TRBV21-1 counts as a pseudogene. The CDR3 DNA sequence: TGTGCCAGCAGCAAAGAGTCAGGGGCGAATCAGCCCCAGCATTTT. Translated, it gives CASSKESGANQPQHF.